This passage covers 18 T cell receptor beta chains from one sample sequenced in a study of T cells in localized non-small cell lung cancer (dated by TCRdb to 2018 to 2020). Library creation used the immunoSEQ multiplex PCR assay. In its TCRdb copy, this immuneACCESS table keeps in-frame sequences only and misses some clones. Where compared with another copy, unresolved V genes explain less than half of these, and the others have no known cause. The sample table lists some 50,000 clones, more than 85% of them with a count of one. The top ten clonotypes cover about 17% of the sample. The specimen was PBMCs, collected before any cancer treatment. Receptor source: a female donor with stage II lung adenocarcinoma.

The genes are TRBV2 and TRBJ2-3; 9 bases match TRBD1. V lost 6 bases to trimming and J lost 3 bases; unmatched junction nucleotides: 1. CDR1 and CDR2 (germline): SNHLY, FYNNEI. The CDR3 loop spans 13 amino acids. CDR3 in amino acids: CASRDRGTDTQYF. CDR3 in DNA: TGTGCCAGCAGGGACAGGGGAACAGATACGCAGTATTTT.

This chain links TRBV12-2 with TRBJ2-2; the table calls TRBD2, which could not be checked here. TRBV12-2 is a known pseudogene. The CDR3 covers 15 residues. The CDR3 coding sequence is TGTGCAAGTCGCTTAGCGCTAGAGGAGCGGAGGGAGCTGTTTTTT. Amino acid sequence: CASRLALEERRELFF.

This chain connects TRBV5-6 to TRBJ2-5; D unresolved. The CDR3 runs 11 residues. Per germline, CDR1 SGHDT and CDR2 YYEEEE. The germline V and J ends were trimmed by 3 bases and 4 bases, with 4 bases remaining between them. CDR3 residues: CASSWGETQYF. For the CDR3, the DNA is TGTGCCAGCAGCTGGGGAGAGACCCAGTACTTC.

Many counts were recorded for this clone. The rearrangement links TRBV6-1 to TRBJ1-1; D perhaps matches TRBD1 (5 bases). From germline, CDR1 is MNHNS and CDR2 SASEGT. V lost 5 bases and J lost 1, with 11 bases in between. The length of the CDR3 is 14 residues. The CDR3 here is CASSLRVENTEAFF. The CDR3 bases are TGTGCCAGCAGTCTCAGGGTTGAGAACACTGAAGCTTTCTTT.

The CDR3: CASSLARGSTSSYNEQFF. In DNA form, the CDR3 reads TGTGCCAGCAGCTTGGCTCGGGGGTCGACGAGCTCCTACAATGAGCAGTTCTTC. The rearrangement links TRBV7-3 to TRBJ2-1, with D perhaps TRBD2 (6 bases). The germline CDR1 and CDR2 sequences are SGHTA and FQGTGA. The CDR3 extends over 18 amino acids. Trimming took off 3 bases at V and 0 bases at J, with 18 bases between the two ends.

This chain links TRBV6-1 with TRBJ2-3, with D hard to call. This CDR3 has 15 residues. The germline V gene has CDR1 MNHNS and CDR2 SASEGT. V was clipped by 3 bases and J by 6 bases, with 16 bases between them. CDR3 sequence: CASSDIALPGDTQYF. The DNA of the CDR3 is TGTGCCAGCAGTGATATAGCTCTCCCTGGGGATACGCAGTATTTT.

The V gene is TRBV7-2, the J gene TRBJ1-1; D is unresolved. Per the germline V gene, CDR1 is SGHTA and CDR2 is FQGNSA. Deletions cut 7 bases from V and 0 bases from J, with 15 bases between. The CDR3 spans 15 residues. The CDR3 nucleotides read TGTGCCAGCACGCTCCAGACACTTCTGAACACTGAAGCTTTCTTT. It translates to CASTLQTLLNTEAFF.

V and J are TRBV7-2 and TRBJ2-5; D not certain. Trimming took 1 base from V and 5 from J, leaving 11 bases between them. CDR3 length: 14 residues. Germline CDR1 is SGHTA and CDR2 is FQGNSA. The CDR3 here is CASSLEARFETQYF. CDR3 bases: TGTGCCAGCAGCTTAGAGGCTAGATTCGAGACCCAGTACTTC.

The rearrangement links TRBV25-1 to TRBJ1-5, with TRBD1 matching over 7 bases. The CDR3 consists of 14 residues. Trimming cost V 6 bases and J 5 bases; bases outside gene matches: 7. Germline values: CDR1 MGHDK, CDR2 SYGVNS. This CDR3 is CASRGTGVYQPQHF. The CDR3, as DNA: TGTGCCAGCAGAGGAACAGGGGTGTATCAGCCCCAGCATTTT.

The J gene is TRBJ1-1, the V gene TRBV19; 7 nucleotides align to TRBD1. Losses at the gene ends were 3 bases for V and 1 base for J; bases not matched to a gene: 8. Germline CDR1 and CDR2: LNHDA and SQIVND (reference sequence). The CDR3 contains 16 residues. The CDR3 DNA reads TGTGCCAGTAGTATGAGGGGGCAGTCGGGGAACACTGAAGCTTTCTTT. Amino acid sequence: CASSMRGQSGNTEAFF.

J is TRBJ1-5 and V is TRBV19; tentative D call: TRBD1 (6 bases). Germline-derived CDR1 and CDR2 are LNHDA and SQIVND (reference sequence). This CDR3 comprises 16 residues. V lost 5 bases and J lost 5, with 19 bases in between. CDR3 protein: CASSPSRRGNDQPQHF. In DNA form, the CDR3 reads TGTGCCAGTAGTCCCTCAAGGAGGGGGAACGATCAGCCCCAGCATTTT.

This sequence joins TRBV6-5 and TRBJ1-1; no clear D gene. Germline CDR1 is MNHEY and CDR2 is SVGAGI. V gave up 6 bases and J gave up 1 base, with 12 bases separating them. This CDR3 spans 14 amino acids. CDR3 nucleotide sequence: TGTGCCAGCAGCCAAAGGACGACGAACACTGAAGCTTTCTTT. It encodes CASSQRTTNTEAFF.

V usage is TRBV7-2 and J usage is TRBJ1-6; D gene uncertain. Germline-derived CDR1 and CDR2 are SGHTA and FQGNSA. The germline V and J ends were trimmed by 0 bases and 9 bases, with 12 bases remaining between them. The CDR3 has 15 amino acids. The CDR3: CASSLAPFPSSPLHF. Here the CDR3 DNA reads TGTGCCAGCAGCTTAGCGCCCTTCCCCAGTTCACCCCTCCACTTT.

DNA for the CDR3: TGTGCCAGCAGCGGCAGGGGGATTCAGGATGGCTACACCTTC. It yields the protein CASSGRGIQDGYTF. The chain uses TRBV7-9 and TRBJ1-2, with TRBD1 identical over 7 bases. Germline lookup yields CDR1 SEHNR and CDR2 FQNEAQ (reference sequence). Trimming cost V 5 bases and J 6 bases; bases outside gene matches: 9. The CDR3 runs to 14 residues.

The rearrangement links TRBV29-1 to TRBJ2-2, with 9 bases fitting TRBD1. CDR1 is SQVTM, CDR2 ANQGSEA, per germline. V lost 7 bases and J lost 7; bases outside the gene matches: 7. CDR3 length: 13 residues. The CDR3 nucleotides are TGCAGCGGGTCTACAGGGGGCCACGGGGAGCTGTTTTTT. Residues: CSGSTGGHGELFF.

The V gene is TRBV11-3, the J gene TRBJ2-1; D could derive from TRBD1 or TRBD2 (5 bases each). This CDR3 is built from 13 residues. Looked up from germline, CDR1 is SGHNT and CDR2 is YENEEA. V lost 5 bases, J lost 4 bases, and 9 bases lay in between. DNA for the CDR3: TGTGCCAGCAGCCAGGGACGTTACAATGAGCAGTTCTTC. Its translation is CASSQGRYNEQFF.

The gene calls are TRBV7-6 and TRBJ1-1; D is uncertain. Germline CDR1 reads SGHVS; CDR2 reads FNYEAQ. CDR3 size: 17 residues. V lost 5 bases to trimming and J lost 1 base, with 20 bases between them. DNA of the CDR3: TGTGCCAGCAGCCCCCAGGTCGGGTGGGCAGAGAACACTGAAGCTTTCTTT. Translation gives CASSPQVGWAENTEAFF.

The gene calls are TRBV19 and TRBJ2-6; no firm D call. The V end was cut by 0 bases, the J end by 0 bases, with 15 bases between. The V gene's germline CDR1 is LNHDA and CDR2 SQIVND (reference sequence). CDR3 length: 19 residues. The CDR3 here is CASSIDLVLASSGANVLTF. The CDR3 DNA reads as TGTGCCAGTAGTATAGATCTTGTCTTGGCGAGCTCTGGGGCCAACGTCCTGACTTTC.